This is a list of T cell receptor beta chains from one sample in a study of radiation and T cells in renal cell carcinoma. Produced via immunoSEQ multiplex PCR; TCRdb's table is partial and in-frame only. The sample holds some 14,000 clones, about three fifths seen once. The sequenced sample was tumor tissue, obtained from a patient whose treatment included radiotherapy and nephrectomy. The receptors come from a woman aged 70-85 years with renal cell carcinoma. Each CDR3 is given with its conserved first and last residue. A D gene is named only where the DNA matches it firmly. A row's size may be missing; if present it is once, few, many or a size class.

length,J,size,D,V,CDR3,DNA
12,TRBJ1-2,few,NA,TRBV10-3,CAITQGADGYTF,TGTGCCATCACCCAAGGGGCTGATGGCTACACCTTC
12,TRBJ1-1,NA,NA,TRBV27,CASSLSNGEAFF,TGTGCCAGCAGTTTAAGTAACGGTGAAGCTTTCTTT
15,TRBJ1-4,NA,NA,TRBV4-2,CASSQDSSTNEKLFF,TGTGCCAGCAGCCAGGATTCATCAACTAATGAAAAACTGTTTTTT
16,TRBJ2-3,NA,NA,TRBV29-1,CSVVGLSWGSTDTQYF,TGCAGCGTTGTCGGGTTGTCTTGGGGAAGCACAGATACGCAGTATTTT
15,TRBJ1-1,NA,NA,TRBV16,CASSQSDAMNTEAFF,TGTGCCAGCAGCCAATCAGACGCCATGAACACTGAAGCTTTCTTT
19,TRBJ2-7,NA,TRBD1,TRBV10-1,CASSEKVGQGFTKAYEQYF,TGCGCCAGCAGTGAGAAGGTGGGACAGGGATTCACTAAGGCCTACGAGCAGTACTTC
14,TRBJ2-2,few,NA,TRBV18,CASSPGQFNGELFF,TGTGCCAGCTCACCCGGACAGTTCAACGGGGAGCTGTTTTTT
13,TRBJ2-1,NA,NA,TRBV5-1,CASSRLGRDEQFF,TGCGCCAGCAGCCGTTTGGGCAGGGATGAGCAGTTCTTC
13,TRBJ2-2,NA,NA,TRBV5-4,CASNGQNTGELFF,TGTGCCAGCAATGGGCAGAACACCGGGGAGCTGTTTTTT
12,TRBJ2-2,few,NA,TRBV2,CASWTATGELFF,TGTGCCAGCTGGACTGCCACCGGGGAGCTGTTTTTT
15,TRBJ2-7,NA,TRBD2,TRBV5-1,CASSLDAAGVNEQYF,TGCGCCAGCAGCTTGGATGCCGCGGGAGTAAATGAGCAGTACTTC
15,TRBJ1-5,once,TRBD1,TRBV27,CASSTGEWSNQPQHF,TGTGCCAGCAGTACAGGGGAATGGAGCAATCAGCCCCAGCATTTT
15,TRBJ1-1,NA,NA,TRBV18,CASSLSQDTNTEAFF,TGTGCCAGCTCACTTTCACAGGACACGAACACTGAAGCTTTCTTT
17,TRBJ1-3,NA,NA,TRBV7-9,CASSLAGMRESGNTIYF,TGTGCCAGCAGCTTAGCGGGGATGCGGGAGTCTGGAAACACCATATATTTT
16,TRBJ1-2,once,NA,TRBV6-5,CASSYRATSWDYGYTF,TGTGCCAGCAGTTACCGCGCCACTAGTTGGGACTATGGCTACACCTTC
11,TRBJ2-3,NA,NA,TRBV2,CASSSRDTQYF,TGTGCCAGCAGTTCGAGGGATACGCAGTATTTT
14,TRBJ1-4,NA,TRBD1,TRBV30,CAWRDRVTNEKLFF,TGTGCCTGGAGGGACAGGGTAACTAATGAAAAACTGTTTTTT
13,TRBJ2-7,NA,NA,TRBV27,CASRDRLIDEQYF,TGTGCCAGCAGGGACAGATTAATCGACGAGCAGTACTTC